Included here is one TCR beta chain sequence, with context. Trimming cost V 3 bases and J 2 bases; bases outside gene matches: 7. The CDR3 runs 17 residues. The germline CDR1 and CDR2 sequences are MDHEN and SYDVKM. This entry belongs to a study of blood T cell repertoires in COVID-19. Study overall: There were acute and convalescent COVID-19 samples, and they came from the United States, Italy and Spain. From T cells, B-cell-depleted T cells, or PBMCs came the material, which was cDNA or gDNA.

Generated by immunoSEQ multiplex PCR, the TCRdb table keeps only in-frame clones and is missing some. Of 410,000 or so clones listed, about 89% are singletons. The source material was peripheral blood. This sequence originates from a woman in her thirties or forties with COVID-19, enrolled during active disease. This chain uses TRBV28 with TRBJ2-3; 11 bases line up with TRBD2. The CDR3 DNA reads TGTGCCAGCAGTTTGGCTAGCGGGAGGAGCTACACAGATACGCAGTATTTT. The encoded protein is CASSLASGRSYTDTQYF.